These 4 T cell receptor beta chains originate from one sample sequenced in a study of CD8 T cells in ankylosing spondylitis. TCRdb passed the 5' RACE reads through MiXCR, listing each CDR3 protein once. The sample lists roughly 100,000 distinct CDR3 sequences; about 8.3% were seen once. The sequenced sample consisted of blood, either unsorted or a sorted T cell fraction (not recorded which). The origin of the receptors is a male donor with ankylosing spondylitis or in good health (not recorded which).

On this clonotype itself: A much bigger clone sits one base away, suggesting this may be a read error. The rearrangement uses TRBV7-3 and TRBJ1-6; D remains ambiguous. Germline loops: CDR1 SGHTA, CDR2 FQGTGA. The CDR3 contains 16 residues. Deletions cut 2 bases from V and 3 bases from J, with 11 bases between. The CDR3: CASSLFSVGYNSPLHF. In DNA form, the CDR3 reads TGTGCCAGCAGCTTATTTTCAGTGGGCTATAATTCACCCCTCCACTTT. Together with reference TRBV7-3 and TRBJ1-6, the CDR3 gives the full variable domain: GAGVSQTPSNKVTEKGKYVELRCDPISGHTALYWYRQSLGQGPEFLIYFQGTGAADDSGLPNDRFFAVRPEGSVSTLKIQRTERGDSAVYLCASSLFSVGYNSPLHFGNGTRLTVT.

This clonotype came up a few times. DNA for the CDR3: TGTGCCAGCAGCCGAATGCAGCTAAGCTCCTACAATGAGCAGTTCTTC. Protein sequence: CASSRMQLSSYNEQFF. The rearrangement links TRBV12-3 or TRBV12-4 to TRBJ2-1; unclear D gene. The CDR3 runs 16 residues. Trimming cost V 6 bases and J 0 bases, with 15 bases left between them.

This clonotype was recorded many times. Its ends do not fully match the called genes, so a read error is possible. The chain combines TRBV7-7 with TRBJ1-6; D gene uncertain. The germline V gene encodes CDR1 SSHAT and CDR2 FNYEAQ (reference sequence). CDR3 length: 18 amino acids. CDR3 amino acids: CASSLARRGMGYNSPLHF. The CDR3 DNA is TGTGCTAGCAGCTTAGCGCGACGAGGCATGGGCTATAATTCACCCCTCCACTTT. Combining the CDR3 with reference TRBV7-7 and TRBJ1-6 gives the whole variable domain GAGVSQSPRYKVTKRGQDVTLRCDPISSHATLYWYQQALGQGPEFLTYFNYEAQPDKSGLPSDRFSAERPEGSISTLTIQRTEQRDSAMYRCASSLARRGMGYNSPLHFGNGTRLTVT.

This clonotype was counted a few times. A read error may account for a junction end that differs from germline. The CDR3 is CSARVPSNQLQHF. CDR3 bases: TGCAGTGCTAGAGTGCCCAGCAATCAGCTCCAGCATTTT. The chain couples TRBV20-1 to TRBJ1-5; no clear D. The CDR3 totals 13 residues. The germline CDR1 and CDR2 sequences are DFQATT and SNEGSKA (reference sequence).